This TCR beta chain was profiled in a study of T cell clones after liver transplantation. Overall study context: Timepoints were pre-transplant, pre-withdrawal, and after withdrawal was completed or failed.

Regarding the study as a whole: Rather than being deleted, graft donor-reactive T cells may have moved into the graft. Circulating graft-donor-reactive CD4 TCRbeta sequences fell significantly post-transplant in most of the 8 subjects. The donor-reactive repertoire was only partly measurable in a couple of subjects, lacking donor cells.

This CDR3 is 14 amino acids long. V shed 1 base and J shed 5 bases, with 11 bases lying between them. CDR1 SGHAT and CDR2 FQNNGV come from the germline V gene. Sequenced by immunoSEQ multiplex PCR; TCRdb stores in-frame clones only, minus some. The sample carries about 51,000 clones, roughly nine tenths recorded once. In regard to this clone: Its antigen is unknown.

The TCR comes from a human patient who received a liver transplant. The graft donor may account for some of the T cells. The source material was CD8+ T cells from blood, sampled 12 months after liver transplant. The gene calls are TRBV11-2 and TRBJ1-2, with D unclear. The CDR3 sequence: CASSLGGTGYGYTF. Written as DNA, the CDR3 is TGTGCCAGCAGCTTAGGGGGTACGGGATATGGCTACACCTTC.